This T cell receptor (beta chain) was retrieved from a study of tumor and adjacent non-tumor tissue in lung cancer. Study overall: Aged about 31 to 80 years, patients included approximately 11 men and roughly five women with stage I to III disease. General study points: Top 100 clones took a larger repertoire share in normal lung. TCR diversity was significantly greater in tumor than normal lung tissue.

No cell sorting was done before RNA was extracted from the tissue. In germline, CDR1 is SGHDN, CDR2 FVKESK. This CDR3 spans 14 amino acids. TCRbeta libraries were built with three rounds of nested PCR, modified from ARM-PCR. Via MiXCR, TCRdb re-called the multiplex PCR reads, giving one row per CDR3 protein. The sample contains about 120,000 distinct CDR3 sequences, over 75% of which appear only once. A word on this clonotype: Antigen unknown. One junction end disagrees with the germline gene, perhaps due to a read error.

The chain uses TRBV14 and TRBJ1-6, with 9 nucleotides matching TRBD1. The clonotype comes from a man between 65 and 85 years old with non-small cell lung cancer. Specimen: lung tumor tissue. The CDR3 sequence is CASSQTGGNSTLHF. The DNA for the CDR3 is TGTGCCAGCAGCCAAACAGGGGGCAATTCAACCCTTCACTTT.